These 3 T cell receptor beta chains came from one sample sequenced in a study of technical replicates of blood from a few donors. Assay used: immunoSEQ multiplex PCR; TCRdb lists only in-frame clones, some missing. Among some 54,000 clones listed, about 93% were seen once. Sample: PBMCs. These receptors came from a human donor in good health. Some clones in this sample may be carry-over from other donors' samples.

The chain employs TRBV5-1 and TRBJ2-7; TRBD2 matches at 9 bases. With V trimmed by 3 bases and J by 2 bases, 12 bases remained unmatched. CDR1 and CDR2 from the germline V gene are SGHRS and YFSETQ. This CDR3 is built from 17 residues. This CDR3 reads CASSYLSGGSPPYEQYF. The CDR3 coding sequence is TGCGCCAGCAGCTATCTAAGCGGGGGGTCCCCCCCCTACGAGCAGTACTTC.

The DNA for the CDR3 is TGTGCCAGCTTTCTAGGGGGAATCGGGCAGCCCCAGCATTTT. Its translation is CASFLGGIGQPQHF. The chain joins TRBV6-1 to TRBJ1-5, with D possibly being TRBD1 (6 bases). Germline V lookup: CDR1 MNHNS, CDR2 SASEGT. This CDR3 is built from 14 residues. Trimming removed 8 bases at V and 7 bases at J, with 18 bases between.

By sample share, this clone is medium-sized. The rearrangement joins TRBV18 to TRBJ1-1; D might be TRBD1 (5 bases). This CDR3 has 12 amino acids. V was cut by 1 base and J by 8 bases, with 8 bases left in between. CDR1 is KGHSH, CDR2 LQKENI, per germline. CDR3 residues: CASSPRQGEAFF. CDR3 sequence (DNA): TGTGCCAGCTCACCACGGCAGGGAGAAGCTTTCTTT.